Below, 24 T cell receptor beta chains from the same sample are listed, as sequenced in a study of Ad26.COV2.S vaccination and SARS-CoV-2 variants. Sequenced by immunoSEQ multiplex PCR; TCRdb stores in-frame clones only, minus some. The sample contains about 480,000 clones, around nine tenths of which appear only once. Sample treatment: some 19 received Ad26.COV2.S at low or high dose, single or two shots; 5 received placebo; per-sample allocation not given. It was on day 63 after the first vaccine or placebo injection that samples were taken. The material was peripheral blood, obtained in a trial of Ad26.COV2.S vaccine versus placebo. These receptor sequences come from a person aged 18 to 59 who received the Ad26.COV2.S COVID-19 vaccine or a placebo.

This clone appeared a single time. The rearrangement links TRBV11-2 to TRBJ2-1, with unresolved D. This CDR3 spans 15 amino acids. CDR1 is SGHAT and CDR2 is FQNNGV in the germline V gene. Between the trimmed V and J ends, which lost 5 bases and 4 bases, there was a span of 15 bases. For the CDR3, the DNA is TGTGCCAGCAGCCCGTCGGATACCCAATACAATGAGCAGTTCTTC. Protein: CASSPSDTQYNEQFF.

V and J are TRBV27 and TRBJ2-3; 7 positions match TRBD2. Germline CDR1 reads MNHEY; CDR2 reads SMNVEV (reference sequence). This CDR3 comprises 13 residues. V was clipped by 5 bases and J by 4 bases; unmatched bases: 3. CDR3 in amino acids: CASSRGLSDTQYF. In DNA form, the CDR3 reads TGTGCCAGCAGTAGGGGACTATCAGATACGCAGTATTTT.

V is TRBV10-1 and J is TRBJ1-6, with TRBD1 identical over 8 bases. The CDR3 is 18 amino acids. V shed 0 bases and J 7 bases; nucleotides not matched to a gene: 11. Germline assignment: CDR1 WNHNN and CDR2 SYGVQD (reference sequence). Here the CDR3 DNA reads TGCGCCAGCAGTGAGTCAGGGCAGGGGGCGGACCGAAATTCACCCCTCCACTTT. This encodes CASSESGQGADRNSPLHF.

The chain employs TRBV7-2 and TRBJ2-1; 7 bases are shared with TRBD2. The CDR3 runs 15 residues. The germline V gene encodes CDR1 SGHTA and CDR2 FQGNSA. The V and J ends lost 3 bases and 4 bases, in that order; junction bases with no gene match: 6. CDR3 residues: CASSFSSGIYNEQFF. The CDR3 DNA follows: TGTGCCAGCAGCTTCTCTAGCGGTATATACAATGAGCAGTTCTTC.

The chain combines TRBV29-1 with TRBJ2-6; D not resolved. Germline assignment: CDR1 SQVTM and CDR2 ANQGSEA. The CDR3 is 12 amino acids. V was pared by 4 bases and J by 4 bases, with 5 bases between. The CDR3 spells CSVADGANVLTF. The DNA of the CDR3 is TGCAGCGTTGCGGACGGGGCCAACGTCCTGACTTTC.

This chain joins TRBV29-1 and TRBJ1-1; D might be TRBD1 (6 bases). Germline V gene lookup returns CDR1 SQVTM and CDR2 ANQGSEA. The CDR3 consists of 11 residues. V was pared by 7 bases and J by 9 bases, with 15 bases between. CDR3 residues: CSARQENQAFF. CDR3 sequence (DNA): TGCAGCGCAAGACAGGAAAATCAAGCTTTCTTT.

This clone has only one observation. The chain joins TRBV6-5 to TRBJ2-2; D uncertain. The CDR3 length is 16 residues. Looked up from germline, CDR1 is MNHEY and CDR2 is SVGAGI. Trimming pared 2 bases from V and 1 base from J, leaving 11 bases between. The CDR3 DNA reads TGTGCCAGCAGTTACACCATTTGGGGGAACACCGGGGAGCTGTTTTTT. Protein product: CASSYTIWGNTGELFF.

This rearrangement joins TRBV7-2 to TRBJ1-4; no firm D call. The CDR3 extends over 16 amino acids. V was cut by 5 bases and J by 8 bases, with 21 bases left in between. Germline CDR1 and CDR2: SGHTA and FQGNSA. The CDR3 protein is CASSPNLRGRGEKLFF. DNA of the CDR3: TGTGCCAGCAGCCCAAACCTTCGAGGGCGTGGGGAAAAACTGTTTTTT.

This clone has only one observation. V and J are TRBV28 and TRBJ1-5, with TRBD1 identical over 7 bases. Looked up from germline, CDR1 is MDHEN and CDR2 is SYDVKM. The CDR3 contains 17 residues. Germline trimming cut 2 bases from V and 5 bases from J; bases unmatched to any gene: 12. The CDR3 here is CASSLRGGRGADQPQHF. The CDR3 coding sequence is TGTGCCAGCAGTTTAAGGGGGGGCAGGGGGGCTGATCAGCCCCAGCATTTT.

The chain links TRBV4-3 to TRBJ2-1; 12 bases match TRBD2. Germline loops: CDR1 LGHNA, CDR2 YSLEER. This CDR3 region has 14 residues. V trimming: 4 bases; J trimming: 8 bases; junction bases outside the gene matches: 3. CDR3 in amino acids: CASSLLAGGDEQFF. The CDR3 DNA follows: TGCGCCAGCAGCCTACTAGCGGGAGGTGATGAGCAGTTCTTC.

This clone has only one observation. The V and J genes are TRBV6-6 and TRBJ2-1; 13 bases align to TRBD2. Germline V gene lookup returns CDR1 MNHNY and CDR2 SVGAGI (reference sequence). The CDR3 runs 16 residues. V lost 6 bases, J lost 8 bases, and 10 bases stayed unmatched. The CDR3 DNA reads TGTGCCAGCAGCACTCTACTAGCGGGAGGGCCATATGAGCAGTTCTTC. Amino acid sequence: CASSTLLAGGPYEQFF.

The rearrangement uses TRBV10-3 and TRBJ2-2; 10 bases align to TRBD2. V dropped 3 bases and J dropped 5; count of bases not matched to a gene: 6. Germline values: CDR1 ENHRY, CDR2 SYGVKD. The CDR3 has 16 residues. The CDR3 is CAISDSPSGRTGELFF. The CDR3 nucleotides read TGTGCCATCAGTGACTCTCCTAGCGGGAGAACCGGGGAGCTGTTTTTT.

The chain links TRBV7-9 to TRBJ2-5; TRBD2 is a possible D gene (6 bases). Trimming took 1 base from V and 5 from J, leaving 20 bases between them. This CDR3 has 17 amino acids. CDR1 SEHNR and CDR2 FQNEAQ come from the germline V gene (reference sequence). The CDR3 DNA sequence: TGTGCCAGCAGCTTAGGAGGTGGACGGAGGGGAGACGAGACCCAGTACTTC. It yields the protein CASSLGGGRRGDETQYF.

The chain carries TRBV28 and TRBJ2-1, with 11 bases identical to TRBD2. Germline V gene sequence: CDR1 MDHEN, CDR2 SYDVKM. V lost 4 bases and J lost 1; bases outside the gene matches: 3. This CDR3 comprises 16 residues. CDR3 sequence: CASSYPSGRSYNEQFF. CDR3 coding DNA: TGTGCCAGCAGTTACCCTAGCGGGAGGTCCTACAATGAGCAGTTCTTC.

The chain is built from TRBV5-1 and TRBJ2-5; TRBD2 matches 12 bases. Germline values: CDR1 SGHRS, CDR2 YFSETQ. V shed 4 bases, J shed 1 base, and the junction held 8 bases outside the gene matches. CDR3 size: 17 residues. In DNA form, the CDR3 reads TGCGCCAGCAGCAACGGACTAGCGGGATCGGGCCAAGAGACCCAGTACTTC. As protein: CASSNGLAGSGQETQYF.

This clone was seen once. V usage is TRBV7-9 and J usage is TRBJ2-1; a possible D gene is TRBD2 (5 bases). V was shortened by 5 bases and J by 2 bases, with 13 bases between the two germline ends. The CDR3 contains 15 residues. Per the germline V gene, CDR1 is SEHNR and CDR2 is FQNEAQ (reference sequence). The CDR3 here is CASSTYSGTYNEQFF. The CDR3 region has the DNA TGTGCCAGCAGCACCTATTCCGGGACCTACAATGAGCAGTTCTTC.

This chain connects TRBV5-1 to TRBJ1-1; possibly TRBD1 for D (5 bases). Trimming shortened V by 4 bases and J by 4 bases, and 20 bases separated the two germline ends. The length of the CDR3 is 16 residues. Germline V gene lookup returns CDR1 SGHRS and CDR2 YFSETQ. The CDR3 reads CASSRARDPSGTEAFF. CDR3 in DNA: TGCGCCAGCAGCCGCGCCCGGGACCCCTCGGGCACTGAAGCTTTCTTT.

This sequence joins TRBV19 and TRBJ2-7; TRBD1 matches 9 bases. The V and J ends lost 7 bases and 1 base, in that order; junction bases with no gene match: 5. This CDR3 has 14 amino acids. Germline V gene sequence: CDR1 LNHDA, CDR2 SQIVND (reference sequence). The CDR3 loop reads CASKGQGVSYEQYF. The CDR3 bases are TGTGCCAGTAAGGGACAGGGTGTGTCCTACGAGCAGTACTTC.

V usage is TRBV27 and J usage is TRBJ2-3, with 9 bases aligning to TRBD2. J was trimmed by 3 bases and V by 1 base; bases with no gene match: 5. CDR3 size: 16 residues. CDR1 and CDR2 from the germline V gene are MNHEY and SMNVEV (reference sequence). The CDR3 loop is CASSLLAGGPTDTQYF. CDR3 coding DNA: TGTGCCAGCAGTTTATTGGCGGGAGGGCCTACAGATACGCAGTATTTT.

The V call is TRBV5-1, the J call TRBJ1-6, with D perhaps TRBD1 (5 bases). The ends were cut back, 0 bases at V and 8 bases at J, with 12 bases in the middle. CDR1 SGHRS and CDR2 YFSETQ come from the germline V gene. This CDR3 comprises 15 residues. CDR3 in amino acids: CASSLGQGTYSPLHF. The CDR3 DNA sequence: TGCGCCAGCAGCTTGGGTCAGGGCACCTATTCACCCCTCCACTTT.

V usage is TRBV2 and J usage is TRBJ2-1; D possibly uses TRBD1 or TRBD2 (5 bases each). Germline CDR1 and CDR2: SNHLY and FYNNEI. Trimming cost V 5 bases and J 7 bases, with 18 bases left between them. CDR3 length: 15 residues. CDR3 loop: CASSIRDPHWNEQFF. CDR3 in DNA: TGTGCCAGCAGTATCCGGGACCCCCACTGGAATGAGCAGTTCTTC.

This chain links TRBV11-2 with TRBJ2-1; 10 nucleotides line up with TRBD2. Germline-derived CDR1 and CDR2 are SGHAT and FQNNGV. CDR3 length: 14 amino acids. V lost 4 bases and J lost 7; bases outside the gene matches: 4. CDR3 amino acids: CASSWTSGWNEQFF. Here the CDR3 DNA reads TGTGCCAGCAGCTGGACTAGCGGATGGAATGAGCAGTTCTTC. The full variable domain, with the rest looked up from reference TRBV11-2 and TRBJ2-1, is EAGVAQSPRYKIIEKRQSVAFWCNPISGHATLYWYQQILGQGPKLLIQFQNNGVVDDSQLPKDRFSAERLKGVDSTLKIQPAKLEDSAVYLCASSWTSGWNEQFFGPGTRLTVL.

The rearrangement uses TRBV3-1 (or the pseudogene TRBV3-2) and TRBJ2-1; D ambiguous. Trimming shortened V by 3 bases and J by 4 bases, and 10 bases separated the two germline ends. CDR3 length equals 14 residues. Germline CDR1 is LGHDT and CDR2 is YNNKEL (reference sequence). CDR3 sequence: CASSHRRQYNEQFF. In nucleotides, the CDR3 is TGTGCCAGCAGCCATAGGCGGCAGTACAATGAGCAGTTCTTC.

This clone was recorded a few times. The V and J genes are TRBV19 and TRBJ2-1, with D tentatively TRBD2 (5 bases). CDR3 length equals 15 residues. V was pared by 3 bases and J by 7 bases, with 16 bases between. Germline V lookup: CDR1 LNHDA, CDR2 SQIVND (reference sequence). The CDR3 spells CASSIPGSMLNEQFF. CDR3 in DNA: TGTGCCAGTAGTATCCCGGGGTCGATGTTGAATGAGCAGTTCTTC. The complete variable domain, with remaining parts taken from reference TRBV19 and TRBJ2-1, reads DGGITQSPKYLFRKEGQNVTLSCEQNLNHDAMYWYRQDPGQGLRLIYYSQIVNDFQKGDIAEGYSVSREKKESFPLTVTSAQKNPTAFYLCASSIPGSMLNEQFFGPGTRLTVL.